These 27 T cell receptor beta chains were sequenced from one sample in a study of glioma-infiltrating T cells. Amplification of TCR alpha and beta CDR3 regions from RNA used iRepertoire nested multiplex PCR. TCRdb called the multiplex PCR reads again in MiXCR, with one record for every CDR3 protein. The sample has about 130,000 distinct CDR3 sequences; around 23% are singletons. The sample comprised glioma tissue, nonneoplastic brain tissue, or PBMCs (not recorded which). The source of these receptors is a human donor with low-grade glioma or glioblastoma, undergoing nonglioma brain surgery, or in good health (not recorded which).

This clonotype was recorded a few times. The V gene is TRBV7-9, the J gene TRBJ2-5; 7 nucleotides agree with TRBD2. After removal of 4 bases from V and 5 bases from J, the junction contained 13 bases not matched to a gene. The CDR3 runs 16 residues. The germline CDR1 and CDR2 sequences are SEHNR and FQNEAQ (reference sequence). The CDR3 DNA is TGTGCCAGCAGCTCCGCCCCGGGACTAACGGAGGAGACCCAGTACTTC. It translates to CASSSAPGLTEETQYF. The full variable domain, with the rest looked up from reference TRBV7-9 and TRBJ2-5, is DTGVSQNPRHKITKRGQNVTFRCDPISEHNRLYWYRQTLGQGPEFLTYFQNEAQLEKSRLLSDRFSAERPKGSFSTLEIQRTEQGDSAMYLCASSSAPGLTEETQYFGPGTRLLVL.

This clonotype was seen only a few times. The chain employs TRBV2 and TRBJ1-5; tentative D call: TRBD1 (6 bases). Trimming took 1 base from V and 6 from J, leaving 13 bases between them. CDR1 and CDR2 from the germline V gene are SNHLY and FYNNEI. This CDR3 region has 15 residues. The CDR3 reads CASSEGQGYSQPQHF. CDR3 sequence (DNA): TGTGCCAGCAGTGAAGGGCAGGGGTATAGTCAGCCCCAGCATTTT.

This clonotype was detected only a few times. The chain couples TRBV3-1 to TRBJ2-7; no definite D call. This CDR3 comprises 13 residues. V was shortened by 1 base and J by 0 bases, with 4 bases between the two germline ends. Germline V CDR1 and CDR2: LGHDT, YNNKEL (reference sequence). The CDR3 is CASSQGISYEQYV. As DNA, the CDR3 is TGTGCCAGCAGCCAAGGGATCTCCTACGAGCAGTACGTC.

In its sample, this clonotype was seen many times. The chain uses TRBV6-1 and TRBJ2-1, with D possibly matching TRBD2 (7 bases). The CDR3 spans 15 residues. Trimming shortened V by 7 bases and J by 2 bases, and 15 bases separated the two germline ends. Germline loops: CDR1 MNHNS, CDR2 SASEGT. CDR3 coding DNA: TGTGCCAGCACCCAGGCGGGGGCAGCCTACAATGAGCAGTTCTTC. It yields the protein CASTQAGAAYNEQFF.

At least ten counts were recorded for this clonotype. The chain joins TRBV6-6 to TRBJ2-1; TRBD1 or TRBD2 may be the D gene (5 bases each). In germline, CDR1 is MNHNY, CDR2 SVGAGI (reference sequence). This CDR3 is built from 14 residues. Trimming removed 0 bases at V and 5 bases at J, with 8 bases between. The CDR3 sequence is CASSYSGTHNEQFF. The CDR3 bases are TGTGCCAGCAGTTACTCCGGGACCCACAATGAGCAGTTCTTC.

Turning to this clonotype: A junction end diverges from the germline sequence, so it may reflect a read error. The J gene is TRBJ2-2, the V gene TRBV6-1; D might be TRBD1 or TRBD2, each matching 5 bases. Germline CDR1 and CDR2: MNHNS and SASEGT. CDR3 length: 14 residues. Here the CDR3 reads CASSRQPNTGEMFF. CDR3 DNA sequence: TGTGCCAGCAGTCGACAGCCGAACACCGGGGAGATGTTTTTT.

This clonotype has only a few counts. The chain links TRBV20-1 to TRBJ1-2; 7 bases are a match to TRBD1. CDR3 length: 14 amino acids. V dropped 0 bases and J dropped 8; count of bases not matched to a gene: 9. CDR1 is DFQATT, CDR2 SNEGSKA, per germline (reference sequence). The CDR3 loop reads CSARDLDRDHGYTF. The DNA for the CDR3 is TGCAGTGCTAGAGATCTAGACAGGGATCACGGCTACACCTTC.

Turning to this clonotype: A much bigger clone sits one base away, suggesting this may be a read error. V is TRBV20-1 and J is TRBJ1-1; D not certain. CDR3 length: 12 amino acids. Germline CDR1 is DFQATT and CDR2 is SNEGSKA (reference sequence). CDR3 sequence (DNA): TGCAGTGCTACCCGGCCGGAGACTGAAGCTTCCTTT. Translation: CSATRPETEASF.

This clonotype was counted many times. V and J are TRBV6-1 and TRBJ2-1; the D is unclear. Trimming shortened V by 10 bases and J by 0 bases, and 10 bases separated the two germline ends. Germline values: CDR1 MNHNS, CDR2 SASEGT. The CDR3 covers 13 residues. The CDR3 protein is CAITDRSYNEQFF. CDR3 bases: TGTGCCATCACTGACCGCTCCTACAATGAGCAGTTCTTC.

A note on this clonotype: A junction boundary mismatches the germline segment, possibly from a read error. This rearrangement joins TRBV7-8 to TRBJ2-5; possible D gene TRBD1, 5 bases. Germline V gives CDR1 SGHVS, CDR2 FQNEAQ. This CDR3 has 15 amino acids. The CDR3 protein is CASSSTVGLQGTQYF. CDR3 DNA sequence: TGTGCCAGCAGCTCAACGGTGGGGCTACAAGGGACCCAGTACTTC.

This clonotype was seen a few times. The chain has TRBV28 and TRBJ2-5; 7 bases align to TRBD1. CDR1 is MDHEN and CDR2 is SYDVKM in the germline V gene. Losses at the gene ends were 5 bases for V and 5 bases for J; bases not matched to a gene: 11. The CDR3 sequence is 15 residues long. In DNA, the CDR3 is TGTGCCAGCAGTCCATACAGGGGTGTAGGCGAGACCCAGTACTTC. As protein: CASSPYRGVGETQYF. Full variable domain (outside the CDR3, taken from reference TRBV28 and TRBJ2-5): DVKVTQSSRYLVKRTGEKVFLECVQDMDHENMFWYRQDPGLGLRLIYFSYDVKMKEKGDIPEGYSVSREKKERFSLILESASTNQTSMYLCASSPYRGVGETQYFGPGTRLLVL.

This clonotype came up a few times. This sequence joins TRBV2 and TRBJ2-2; 7 positions match TRBD1. V lost 5 bases, J lost 7 bases, and 10 bases stayed unmatched. Germline-derived CDR1 and CDR2 are SNHLY and FYNNEI. CDR3 length: 15 amino acids. CDR3 in DNA: TGTGCCAGCAGTTTTGTTGCAGGGGGTTTCGGGGAGCTGTTTTTT. It yields the protein CASSFVAGGFGELFF.

CDR3 amino acids: CARRSWAYEQYV. CDR3 nucleotide sequence: TGTGCCAGGCGCAGCTGGGCTTACGAGCAGTACGTC. The rearrangement joins TRBV13 to TRBJ2-7; the D is unclear. Germline values: CDR1 PRHDT, CDR2 FYEKMQ (reference sequence). The CDR3 sequence is 12 residues long. The V end lost 9 bases, the J end lost 4 bases, and 13 bases lay between the germline ends.

The J gene is TRBJ2-5, the V gene TRBV5-1; 7 bases map to TRBD2. The CDR3 is 13 amino acids. V shed 4 bases and J 2 bases; nucleotides not matched to a gene: 2. Looked up from germline, CDR1 is SGHRS and CDR2 is YFSETQ. CDR3 bases: TGCGCCAGCAGCGAGGGAGGGCAAGAGACCCAGTACTTC. Protein product: CASSEGGQETQYF.

V usage is TRBV4-2 and J usage is TRBJ2-3, with a possible D match to TRBD2 (5 bases). The V and J ends lost 3 bases and 3 bases respectively, with 19 bases between them. The CDR3 has 17 amino acids. Germline V gene data show CDR1 as LGHNA and CDR2 as YNFKEQ. The CDR3 loop is CASSHPLLGSNTDTQYF. The CDR3 DNA reads as TGTGCCAGCAGCCACCCGTTACTAGGATCTAATACAGATACGCAGTATTTT.

V usage is TRBV7-3 and J usage is TRBJ1-1; D might be TRBD1 (5 bases). The CDR3 loop spans 14 amino acids. Germline CDR1 reads SGHTA; CDR2 reads FQGTGA. V lost 5 bases and J lost 4, with 14 bases in between. DNA of the CDR3: TGTGCCAGCAGCCCATATTGGGGGTCCACTGAAGCTTTCTTT. Translating gives CASSPYWGSTEAFF.

The gene calls are TRBV2 and TRBJ2-5; no firm D call. This CDR3 has 14 amino acids. The V end lost 4 bases, the J end lost 0 bases, and 9 bases lay between the germline ends. Germline V gene lookup returns CDR1 SNHLY and CDR2 FYNNEI. This chain's CDR3 is CASSAGSNQETQYF. As DNA, the CDR3 is TGTGCCAGCAGTGCCGGTTCGAACCAAGAGACCCAGTACTTC.

This clonotype was detected many times. The chain combines TRBV6-1 with TRBJ1-5; possibly TRBD1 for D (6 bases). CDR3 length: 15 amino acids. The germline V gene has CDR1 MNHNS and CDR2 SASEGT. V dropped 4 bases and J dropped 0 bases, with 10 bases sitting between them. The CDR3 nucleotides read TGTGCCAGCAGTGCCGACAGGTCTAGCAATCAGCCCCAGCATTTT. This gives the protein CASSADRSSNQPQHF.

This clonotype was recorded a few times. V gene TRBV20-1 combines with J gene TRBJ1-2; 12 positions agree with TRBD1. The germline gives CDR1 DFQATT, CDR2 SNEGSKA (reference sequence). Losses at the gene ends were 1 base for V and 4 bases for J; bases not matched to a gene: 16. This CDR3 is 19 amino acids long. CDR3 sequence reads: CSARGLGGTGGGRFYGYTF. In nucleotides, the CDR3 is TGCAGTGCTAGAGGACTTGGGGGGACAGGGGGCGGTCGTTTCTATGGCTACACCTTC.

This clonotype was observed a few times. The V call is TRBV19, the J call TRBJ2-1; 10 nucleotides match TRBD2. CDR3 length: 16 amino acids. Germline V gives CDR1 LNHDA, CDR2 SQIVND (reference sequence). Trimming at V came to 6 bases and at J to 3 bases, leaving 8 bases not matched to a gene. The CDR3 protein is CASRTIAGGNYNEQFF. In DNA form, the CDR3 reads TGTGCCAGTAGGACCATAGCGGGGGGTAACTACAATGAGCAGTTCTTC.

Turning to this clonotype: A much larger clone lies a single base off, so this may be a read error. The chain is built from TRBV7-9 and TRBJ1-5, with D uncertain. V lost 3 bases to trimming and J lost 7 bases, with 10 bases between them. Germline CDR1 and CDR2: SEHNR and FQNEAQ (reference sequence). The CDR3 is 13 amino acids. In DNA form, the CDR3 reads TGTGCCAGCAGCTTTATAGAAGGCCAGCCCCAGCATTTT. This codes for CASSFIEGQPQHF.

This chain joins TRBV14 and TRBJ1-1; tentatively, D is TRBD1 (5 bases). The V gene's germline CDR1 is SGHDN and CDR2 FVKESK. This CDR3 is built from 14 residues. The ends were cut back, 1 base at V and 7 bases at J, with 13 bases in the middle. CDR3 region: CASSQAGGTNEAFF. DNA of the CDR3: TGTGCCAGCAGCCAAGCGGGGGGTACCAATGAAGCTTTCTTT.

This clonotype was picked up many times. V is TRBV20-1 and J is TRBJ2-3; 10 bases are a match to TRBD2. V dropped 6 bases and J dropped 3; count of bases not matched to a gene: 6. CDR3 length: 14 residues. Looked up from germline, CDR1 is DFQATT and CDR2 is SNEGSKA (reference sequence). The CDR3 loop reads CSAGSGGATDTQYF. CDR3 nucleotides: TGCAGTGCCGGGAGCGGGGGGGCGACAGATACGCAGTATTTT.

This clonotype was detected only a few times. V gene TRBV7-8 combines with J gene TRBJ1-5; 8 nucleotides agree with TRBD1. Germline loops: CDR1 SGHVS, CDR2 FQNEAQ. The CDR3 spans 17 residues. Losses at the gene ends were 2 bases for V and 3 bases for J; bases not matched to a gene: 9. In DNA, the CDR3 is TGTGCCAGCAGCTTATTCACCCAGGACAGGGTCAATCAGCCCCAGCATTTT. Translating gives CASSLFTQDRVNQPQHF.

This clonotype was detected a few times. J is TRBJ2-1 and V is TRBV6-6; 8 bases agree with TRBD1. The V gene's germline CDR1 is MNHNY and CDR2 SVGAGI (reference sequence). The junction had 7 bases not matched to a gene; V was cut back by 0 bases and J by 6 bases. The CDR3 length is 16 residues. CDR3 in DNA: TGTGCCAGCAGTTACTCCGGGGCAGGGGGCTTCAATGAGCAGTTCTTC. Residues: CASSYSGAGGFNEQFF.

Ten or more counts support this clonotype. The chain joins TRBV24-1 to TRBJ2-1; TRBD2 is a possible D gene (5 bases). This CDR3 has 13 amino acids. Trimming removed 3 bases from V and 7 bases from J, with 9 bases in between. The germline CDR1 and CDR2 sequences are KGHDR and SFDVKD. The CDR3 region has the DNA TGTGCCACCAGTGATCAAGGACTGAATGAGCAGTTCTTC. It translates to CATSDQGLNEQFF.

The chain recombines TRBV14 with TRBJ2-3, with no clear D. Trimming removed 0 bases at V and 6 bases at J, with 10 bases between. The CDR3 covers 14 residues. Per the germline V gene, CDR1 is SGHDN and CDR2 is FVKESK. The CDR3 loop reads CASSQDPASDTQYF. The CDR3 nucleotides are TGTGCCAGCAGCCAAGACCCTGCGTCGGATACGCAGTATTTT.